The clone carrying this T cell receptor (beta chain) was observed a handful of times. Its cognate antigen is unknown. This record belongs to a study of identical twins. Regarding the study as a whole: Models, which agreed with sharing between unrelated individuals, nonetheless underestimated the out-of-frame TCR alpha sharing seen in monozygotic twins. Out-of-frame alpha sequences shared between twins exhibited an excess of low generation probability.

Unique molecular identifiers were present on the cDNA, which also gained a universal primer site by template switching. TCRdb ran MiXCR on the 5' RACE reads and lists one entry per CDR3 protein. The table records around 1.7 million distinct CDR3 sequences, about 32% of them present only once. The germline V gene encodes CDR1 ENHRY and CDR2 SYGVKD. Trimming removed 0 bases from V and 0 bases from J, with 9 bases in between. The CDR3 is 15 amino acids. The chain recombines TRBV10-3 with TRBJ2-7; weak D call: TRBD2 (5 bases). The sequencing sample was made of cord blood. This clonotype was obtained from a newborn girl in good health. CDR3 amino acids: CAISESADSSYEQYF. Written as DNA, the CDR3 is TGTGCCATCAGTGAGTCAGCGGATAGCTCCTACGAGCAGTACTTC.